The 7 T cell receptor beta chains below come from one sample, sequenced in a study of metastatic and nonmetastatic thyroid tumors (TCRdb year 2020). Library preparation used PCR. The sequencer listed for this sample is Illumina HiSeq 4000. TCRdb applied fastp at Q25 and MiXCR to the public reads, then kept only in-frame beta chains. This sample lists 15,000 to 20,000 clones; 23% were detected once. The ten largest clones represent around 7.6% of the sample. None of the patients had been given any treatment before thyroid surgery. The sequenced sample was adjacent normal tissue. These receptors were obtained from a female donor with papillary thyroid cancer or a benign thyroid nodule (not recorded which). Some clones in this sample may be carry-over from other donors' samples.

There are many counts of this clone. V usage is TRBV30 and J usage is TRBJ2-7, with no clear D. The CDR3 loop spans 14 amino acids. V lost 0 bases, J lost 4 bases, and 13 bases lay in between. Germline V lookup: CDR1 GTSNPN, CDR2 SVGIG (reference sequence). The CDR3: CAWSVVKAKYEQYF. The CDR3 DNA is TGTGCCTGGAGTGTGGTAAAAGCTAAATACGAGCAGTACTTC.

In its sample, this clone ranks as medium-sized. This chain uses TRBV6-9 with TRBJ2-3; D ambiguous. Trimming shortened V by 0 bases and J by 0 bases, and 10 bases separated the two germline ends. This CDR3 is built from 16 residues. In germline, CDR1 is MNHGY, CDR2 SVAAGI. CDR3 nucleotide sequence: TGTGCCAGCAGTTATTCGAGAGTTACTAGCACAGATACGCAGTATTTT. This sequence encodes CASSYSRVTSTDTQYF.

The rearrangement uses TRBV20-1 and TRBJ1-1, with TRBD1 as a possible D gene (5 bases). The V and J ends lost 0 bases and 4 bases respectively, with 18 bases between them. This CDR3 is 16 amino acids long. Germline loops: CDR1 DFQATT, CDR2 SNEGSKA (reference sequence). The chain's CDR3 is CSARDPGRGPGTEAFF. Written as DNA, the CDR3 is TGCAGTGCTAGAGACCCCGGACGGGGCCCGGGCACTGAAGCTTTCTTT.

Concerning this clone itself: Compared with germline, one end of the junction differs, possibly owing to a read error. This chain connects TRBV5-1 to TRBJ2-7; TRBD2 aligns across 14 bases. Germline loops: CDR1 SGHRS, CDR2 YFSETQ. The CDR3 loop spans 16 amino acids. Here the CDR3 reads CTSSPRLAGGPREQYF. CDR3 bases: TGCACCAGCAGTCCTCGACTAGCGGGAGGGCCCCGCGAGCAGTACTTC.

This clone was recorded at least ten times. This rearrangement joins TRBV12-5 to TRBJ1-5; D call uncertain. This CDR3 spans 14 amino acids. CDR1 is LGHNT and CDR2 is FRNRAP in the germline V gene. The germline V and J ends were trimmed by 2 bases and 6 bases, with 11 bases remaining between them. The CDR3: CASGLKLTAQPQHF. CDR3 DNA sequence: TGTGCTAGTGGTTTGAAGTTAACAGCTCAGCCCCAGCATTTT.

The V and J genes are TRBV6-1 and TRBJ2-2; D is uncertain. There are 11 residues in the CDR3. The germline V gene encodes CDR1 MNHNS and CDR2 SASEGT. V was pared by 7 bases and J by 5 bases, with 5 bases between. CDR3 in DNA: TGTGCCAGCATCGGTACCGGGGAGCTGTTTTTT. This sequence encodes CASIGTGELFF.

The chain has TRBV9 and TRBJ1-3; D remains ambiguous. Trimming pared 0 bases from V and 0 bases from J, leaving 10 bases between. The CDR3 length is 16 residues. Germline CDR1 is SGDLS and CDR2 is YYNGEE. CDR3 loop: CASSVGVPLSGNTIYF. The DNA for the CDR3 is TGTGCCAGCAGCGTAGGGGTTCCCCTCTCTGGAAACACCATATATTTT.